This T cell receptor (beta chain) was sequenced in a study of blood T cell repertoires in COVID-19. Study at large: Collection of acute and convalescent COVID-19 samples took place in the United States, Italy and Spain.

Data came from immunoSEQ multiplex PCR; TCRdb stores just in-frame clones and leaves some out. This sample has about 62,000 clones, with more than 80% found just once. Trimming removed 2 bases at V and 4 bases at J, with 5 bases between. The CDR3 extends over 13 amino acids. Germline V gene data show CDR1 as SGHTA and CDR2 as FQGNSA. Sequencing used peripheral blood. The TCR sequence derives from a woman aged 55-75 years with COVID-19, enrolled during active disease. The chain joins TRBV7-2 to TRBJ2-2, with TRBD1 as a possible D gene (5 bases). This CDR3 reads CASSLQGTGELFF. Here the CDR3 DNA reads TGTGCCAGCAGCTTACAGGGCACCGGGGAGCTGTTTTTT.